This T cell receptor (beta chain) was identified in a study of T cell responses to AZD1222 COVID-19 vaccine (dated by TCRdb to the early 2020s). A note on the overall study: TCR sequencing was performed for over 230 trial participants, of whom some 200 were given two doses of AZD1222 and 26 were given two doses of MenACWY control vaccine. Trial participants were enrolled into age subgroups of 18-55, 56-69 and 70-plus years, which contained about 150, 27 and 61 TCR-sequenced participants, respectively. On the study overall, not on this receptor specifically: The 56-69-year group was small, and its depth increase did not reach significance, likely because of low power. CD4 TCRs associated with the vaccine covered the entire spike protein, and the dominant responses were in regions 160-218 and 743-854. After two AZD1222 doses, spike-specific TCR breadth and depth were significantly higher than at day 0 and than in MenACWY recipients. Conclusions about previously exposed vaccinees were limited because only six AZD1222 recipients were SARS-CoV-2 seropositive at baseline. Reportedly, close to half of the unique spike-specific TCRs recognized epitopes lying outside the regions that are mutated in the B.1.351 and B.1.1.7 variants. No day 14 peak-response samples were available, so repertoires were characterized only after the peak T cell response. Participants were mostly white British and included more females than males, and it was suggested by the authors that clonal diversity may have been underestimated.

The CDR3 runs 13 amino acids, cysteine and phenylalanine included. Only the CDR3 DNA is retained, 39 bases long and in frame from the first base. Relative to germline, V is 2 bases shorter and J is 4 bases shorter, with 9 bases between their ends. What the time point label conveys for this sample: about 28 days (+/-7) after the second vaccine dose. AZD1222 recipients given second doses at about 4 weeks or at about 12 weeks were pooled, since spike-specific TCR depth and breadth were not found to differ between the two schedules. Vaccinee samples were obtained from the UK trials COV001 and COV002, which included a single-blind randomized controlled phase 2/3 trial of AZD1222 (ChAdOx1 nCoV-19) in healthy adults. Trial participant PBMC samples were collected at day 0 and day 28 after the second dose for TCRbeta chain sequencing. The CDR3 regions of human TCRbeta chains were subjected to immunosequencing. As for how the authors treated the data: Repertoire TCRs were checked for matches against a reference library of SARS-CoV-2-specific TCRs that had been generated using the MIRA antigen-specificity platform. Breadth meant the fraction of unique TCRs that were SARS-CoV-2-associated, whereas depth meant the fraction of total T cells that were SARS-CoV-2-associated. Each spike-specific TCR was assigned to its reactive spike region and to a CD4 or CD8 class using the MIRA data. Log10-transformed breadth and depth values were compared by one-way ANOVA with Sidak's multiple comparisons tests. In its TCRdb copy, this immuneACCESS table keeps in-frame sequences only and misses some clones. Where compared with another copy, unresolved V genes explain less than half of these, and the others have no known cause. Clone size and V and J calls were adopted from that table, with D and trimming inferred from the DNA. The sample records roughly 120,000 clones, approximately 90% of which are singletons. Of the sample, approximately 6.5% is held by the ten largest clones.

Comment on this clone: Its antigen is unknown. Per-nucleotide qualities are absent, and no much larger clonotype sits a single base away.

The TCR sequence derives from an adult who received the AZD1222 COVID-19 vaccine. The V and J segments used are TRBV5-3 and TRBJ1-2; there is no confident call for the D gene. TRBV5-3 counts as an open reading frame of uncertain function. The sample consisted of peripheral blood, taken 28 days after the second AZD1222 dose. At the DNA level, the sequence is TGTGCCAGAAGCTTTAATGGCGTCTATGGCTACACCTTC. It translates as CARSFNGVYGYTF.